This passage covers 25 T cell receptor beta chains from one sample sequenced in a study of beta chain features in type 1 diabetes. Investigators reverse transcribed all isolated RNA, so they sequenced expressed TCRB transcripts. The assay was immunoSEQ multiplex PCR, and TCRdb's table has in-frame clones only and misses some. The table shows about 260,000 clones, with about 63% occurring only once. Sequenced input: naive CD4+ T cells from blood. Receptor source: a man younger than 40 in good health.

This clone was seen only a few times. The V gene is TRBV30, the J gene TRBJ1-2, with 9 bases fitting TRBD1. The germline V gene has CDR1 GTSNPN and CDR2 SVGIG (reference sequence). V trimming: 5 bases; J trimming: 8 bases; junction bases outside the gene matches: 3. This CDR3 contains 11 residues. CDR3 sequence (DNA): TGTGCCTGGGACAGGGGGTTGGGCTACACCTTC. Translation gives CAWDRGLGYTF. The full variable domain, rest sourced from reference TRBV30 and TRBJ1-2, is SQTIHQWPATLVQPVGSPLSLECTVEGTSNPNLYWYRQAAGRGLQLLFYSVGIGQISSEVPQNLSASRPQDRQFILSSKKLLLSDSGFYLCAWDRGLGYTFGSGTRLTVV.

The rearrangement joins TRBV6-6 to TRBJ2-5; TRBD1 matches 9 bases. The length of the CDR3 is 15 residues. V lost 5 bases and J lost 2; bases outside the gene matches: 6. Germline assignment: CDR1 MNHNY and CDR2 SVGAGI (reference sequence). CDR3 coding DNA: TGTGCCAGCAGTGATCCGGGACAGGGACAAGAGACCCAGTACTTC. Its protein product is CASSDPGQGQETQYF.

The rearrangement links TRBV29-1 to TRBJ2-3; 8 bases map to TRBD2. This CDR3 has 15 amino acids. Per germline, CDR1 SQVTM and CDR2 ANQGSEA. After removal of 3 bases from V and 2 bases from J, the junction contained 7 bases not matched to a gene. The CDR3 sequence: CSVDFGGRPTDTQYF. CDR3 bases: TGCAGCGTTGATTTTGGCGGGAGGCCCACAGATACGCAGTATTTT.

J is TRBJ2-4 and V is TRBV29-1, with D unclear. Trimming cost V 5 bases and J 7 bases, with 24 bases left between them. Germline V gene sequence: CDR1 SQVTM, CDR2 ANQGSEA. This CDR3 region has 16 residues. CDR3 coding DNA: TGCAGCGTTTCCGACGATAGCCTCGGATCCGCGAACATTCAGTACTTC. Translation: CSVSDDSLGSANIQYF.

This clone came up a few times. The rearrangement uses TRBV30 and TRBJ1-2, with unresolved D. The V gene's germline CDR1 is GTSNPN and CDR2 SVGIG (reference sequence). The CDR3 is 11 residues long. V lost 4 bases to trimming and J lost 2 bases, with 5 bases between them. The CDR3 spells CAWKGNYGYTF. CDR3 in DNA: TGTGCCTGGAAGGGAAACTATGGCTACACCTTC.

The rearrangement joins TRBV6-1 to TRBJ2-7, with TRBD1 matching 7 bases. The CDR3 is 15 residues long. Per germline, CDR1 MNHNS and CDR2 SASEGT. Trimming at V came to 2 bases and at J to 6 bases, leaving 10 bases not matched to a gene. CDR3 bases: TGTGCCAGCAGTGAACCGAGGACAGGAAGGGGCGAGCAGTACTTC. It codes for CASSEPRTGRGEQYF.

This clone was recorded a few times. The chain recombines TRBV7-2 with TRBJ2-3, with 9 positions matching TRBD2. Trimming cost V 2 bases and J 5 bases; bases outside gene matches: 8. Looked up from germline, CDR1 is SGHTA and CDR2 is FQGNSA. This CDR3 spans 16 amino acids. The CDR3, as DNA: TGTGCCAGCAGCTTAAAGGCGGGAGGGCCAGGAGATACGCAGTATTTT. Encoded protein: CASSLKAGGPGDTQYF.

The rearrangement joins TRBV7-2 to TRBJ2-1; 8 nucleotides match TRBD2. Germline lookup yields CDR1 SGHTA and CDR2 FQGNSA. This CDR3 has 16 amino acids. After removal of 1 base from V and 7 bases from J, the junction contained 9 bases not matched to a gene. The CDR3 coding sequence is TGTGCCAGCAGCTTAGGTCGAAGCGGGAGAGGGAATGAGCAGTTCTTC. It yields the protein CASSLGRSGRGNEQFF.

The genes are TRBV30 and TRBJ2-3, with D hard to call. With 0 bases removed from V and 2 bases from J, the gap between germline ends came to 12 bases. CDR1 and CDR2 from the germline V gene are GTSNPN and SVGIG (reference sequence). This CDR3 spans 15 amino acids. In DNA, the CDR3 is TGTGCCTGGAGTGTAAACCTAGACTCCACAGATACGCAGTATTTT. Its translation is CAWSVNLDSTDTQYF.

The J gene is TRBJ2-5, the V gene TRBV30; 10 bases align to TRBD2. V lost 3 bases and J lost 4; bases outside the gene matches: 8. The CDR3 covers 15 residues. Germline V lookup: CDR1 GTSNPN, CDR2 SVGIG (reference sequence). The CDR3 protein is CAWRTSGGALETQYF. The CDR3 DNA reads as TGTGCCTGGAGGACCAGCGGGGGGGCCTTAGAGACCCAGTACTTC. Full variable domain (remainder filled in from reference TRBV30 and TRBJ2-5): SQTIHQWPATLVQPVGSPLSLECTVEGTSNPNLYWYRQAAGRGLQLLFYSVGIGQISSEVPQNLSASRPQDRQFILSSKKLLLSDSGFYLCAWRTSGGALETQYFGPGTRLLVL.

This clone appeared a few times. The genes are TRBV11-2 and TRBJ2-1; D gene ambiguous. The CDR3 covers 13 residues. Trimming pared 0 bases from V and 11 bases from J, leaving 11 bases between. Per the germline V gene, CDR1 is SGHAT and CDR2 is FQNNGV. CDR3 bases: TGTGCCAGCAGCTTAGATTGGGAAGACAAGCAGTTCTTC. This encodes CASSLDWEDKQFF.

As for this clone: Different DNA sequences within this sample yield the same CDR3. V gene TRBV7-9 combines with J gene TRBJ2-5; D is uncertain. This CDR3 has 11 residues. V was cut by 6 bases and J by 2 bases, with 4 bases left in between. Germline loops: CDR1 SEHNR, CDR2 FQNEAQ (reference sequence). This CDR3 reads CASSFQETQYF. The CDR3 DNA follows: TGTGCCAGCAGTTTTCAAGAGACCCAGTACTTC.

As concerns this clone: Within the sample, other DNA sequences also encode this same CDR3. The genes are TRBV9 and TRBJ2-5; D is undetermined. The CDR3 loop spans 11 amino acids. The germline gives CDR1 SGDLS, CDR2 YYNGEE. V was cut by 1 base and J by 5 bases, with 3 bases left in between. The CDR3, as DNA: TGTGCCAGCAGCGTACGCGAGACCCAGTACTTC. Its translation: CASSVRETQYF. Looking up the rest from reference TRBV9 and TRBJ2-5 gives the full variable domain: DSGVTQTPKHLITATGQRVTLRCSPRSGDLSVYWYQQSLDQGLQFLIQYYNGEERAKGNILERFSAQQFPDLHSELNLSSLELGDSALYFCASSVRETQYFGPGTRLLVL.

The chain has TRBV19 and TRBJ2-6, with D possibly being TRBD2 (6 bases). CDR1 and CDR2 from the germline V gene are LNHDA and SQIVND (reference sequence). The CDR3 runs 16 residues. With 7 bases removed from V and 1 base from J, the gap between germline ends came to 14 bases. Here the CDR3 DNA reads TGTGCCAGTACTGATCCCGGGAGATCTGGGGCCAACGTCCTGACTTTC. This translates into CASTDPGRSGANVLTF.

V is TRBV7-2 and J is TRBJ2-1; D is possibly TRBD2 (6 bases). Trimming took 5 bases from V and 5 from J, leaving 13 bases between them. The CDR3 length is 14 residues. Germline V gene sequence: CDR1 SGHTA, CDR2 FQGNSA. CDR3 sequence reads: CASSPQTGDNEQFF. As DNA, the CDR3 is TGTGCCAGCAGCCCTCAAACGGGGGACAATGAGCAGTTCTTC.

This chain uses TRBV7-2 with TRBJ2-2; D call uncertain. The CDR3 is 13 residues long. CDR1 is SGHTA and CDR2 is FQGNSA in the germline V gene. V shed 4 bases and J shed 10 bases, with 13 bases lying between them. The DNA of the CDR3 is TGTGCCAGCAGCTCCACCCCCTCGAAGGAGCTGTTTTTT. It codes for CASSSTPSKELFF.

In its sample, this clone was seen once. The rearrangement uses TRBV25-1 and TRBJ2-7; either TRBD1 or TRBD2 may supply D (5 bases each). With 1 base removed from V and 4 bases from J, the gap between germline ends came to 14 bases. This CDR3 contains 15 residues. Per germline, CDR1 MGHDK and CDR2 SYGVNS. CDR3 DNA: TGTGCCAGCAGTGAATCATTGGGACCAGGGTACGAGCAGTACTTC. Protein: CASSESLGPGYEQYF.

This rearrangement joins TRBV28 to TRBJ2-3, with a tentative D call TRBD1 (6 bases). Germline loops: CDR1 MDHEN, CDR2 SYDVKM. Trimming left V 1 base short and J 6 bases short, with 14 bases between. CDR3 length: 15 residues. CDR3 amino acids: CASSLFADRGDTQYF. The CDR3 DNA reads TGTGCCAGCAGTTTATTTGCGGACAGAGGTGATACGCAGTATTTT.

Details on this clone: Other DNA sequences in this specimen translate into the identical CDR3. This rearrangement joins TRBV28 to TRBJ2-2; D gene unclear. The CDR3 totals 12 residues. The V gene lost 2 bases and the J gene lost 4 bases, with 2 bases spanning the gap. Germline CDR1 is MDHEN and CDR2 is SYDVKM. The CDR3 is CASSLSTGELFF. In nucleotides, the CDR3 is TGTGCCAGCAGTTTAAGCACCGGGGAGCTGTTTTTT.

This chain connects TRBV7-6 to TRBJ2-3; TRBD2 is a possible D gene (5 bases). The germline gives CDR1 SGHVS, CDR2 FNYEAQ. Trimming took off 1 base at V and 3 bases at J, with 11 bases between the two ends. The CDR3 extends over 15 amino acids. In nucleotides, the CDR3 is TGTGCCAGCAGCTTAGAGGCACGGGGTACAGATACGCAGTATTTT. Translated, it gives CASSLEARGTDTQYF.

J is TRBJ2-2 and V is TRBV29-1; 8 nucleotides match TRBD1. Germline CDR1 SQVTM, CDR2 ANQGSEA. Trimming cost V 1 base and J 4 bases; bases outside gene matches: 2. The CDR3 has 14 residues. The CDR3 nucleotides read TGCAGCGTTGAAGGGACAGGGCTCACCGGGGAGCTGTTTTTT. Protein sequence: CSVEGTGLTGELFF.

This sequence joins TRBV6-6 and TRBJ2-1; perhaps TRBD2 as D (5 bases). This CDR3 contains 13 residues. V lost 6 bases, J lost 7 bases, and 13 bases lay in between. Germline V CDR1 and CDR2: MNHNY, SVGAGI (reference sequence). The CDR3 DNA follows: TGTGCCAGCAGCCCCGCCGGCGGGAATGAGCAGTTCTTC. Its protein is CASSPAGGNEQFF.

This sequence joins TRBV30 and TRBJ1-5; possibly TRBD1 for D (5 bases). The CDR3 length is 13 residues. Germline-derived CDR1 and CDR2 are GTSNPN and SVGIG (reference sequence). V lost 3 bases to trimming and J lost 5 bases, with 11 bases between them. CDR3 DNA sequence: TGTGCCTGGAGCCTGACAGACGATCAGCCCCAGCATTTT. This translates into CAWSLTDDQPQHF.

This chain joins TRBV7-9 and TRBJ2-3; D tentatively reads TRBD1 or TRBD2 (6 bases each). This CDR3 has 15 amino acids. CDR1 SEHNR and CDR2 FQNEAQ come from the germline V gene (reference sequence). The V end was cut by 1 base, the J end by 6 bases, with 14 bases between. For the CDR3, the DNA is TGTGCCAGCAGCTTAGTTCGAGGGGGGCCGGATACGCAGTATTTT. It translates to CASSLVRGGPDTQYF. The variable domain in full, completed from reference TRBV7-9 and TRBJ2-3, reads DTGVSQNPRHKITKRGQNVTFRCDPISEHNRLYWYRQTLGQGPEFLTYFQNEAQLEKSRLLSDRFSAERPKGSFSTLEIQRTEQGDSAMYLCASSLVRGGPDTQYFGPGTRLTVL.

The rearrangement uses TRBV5-1 and TRBJ2-5; D is ambiguous. The germline CDR1 and CDR2 sequences are SGHRS and YFSETQ. This CDR3 is built from 13 residues. Trimming left V 1 base short and J 5 bases short, with 9 bases between. The CDR3 region has the DNA TGCGCCAGCAGCTTGTTAGGGCAGGAGACCCAGTACTTC. It yields the protein CASSLLGQETQYF.